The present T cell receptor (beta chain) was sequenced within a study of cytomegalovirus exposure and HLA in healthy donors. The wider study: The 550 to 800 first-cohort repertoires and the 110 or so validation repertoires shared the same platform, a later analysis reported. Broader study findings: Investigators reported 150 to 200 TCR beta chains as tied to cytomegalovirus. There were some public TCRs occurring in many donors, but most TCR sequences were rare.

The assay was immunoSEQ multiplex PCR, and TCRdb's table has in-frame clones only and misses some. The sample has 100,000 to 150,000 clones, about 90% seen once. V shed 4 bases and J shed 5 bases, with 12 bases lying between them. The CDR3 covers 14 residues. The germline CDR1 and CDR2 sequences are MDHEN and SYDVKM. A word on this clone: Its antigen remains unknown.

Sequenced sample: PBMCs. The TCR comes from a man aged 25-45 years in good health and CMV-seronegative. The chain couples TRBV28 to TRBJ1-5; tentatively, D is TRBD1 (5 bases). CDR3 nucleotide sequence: TGTGCCAGCAGTTCAACCCTAGGGGATCAGCCCCAGCATTTT. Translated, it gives CASSSTLGDQPQHF.